This TCR beta chain was sequenced in a study of T cells in women clearing cervical HPV infection. In the study overall: Case blood was drawn a median roughly 150 days after lesion detection. HLA type could not be excluded as a confounder.

General observations from the study: A classifier using richness and V gene abundances reached an AUC of over 0.75.

Each participant carried one incident cervical HPV16 infection only. With respect to this clone: Its antigen is currently unknown. The DNA ends 3 residues before the CDR3 does, and the rest of the CDR3 is filled in from the germline J gene. Other DNA sequences within the sample encode an identical CDR3.

The germline V gene has CDR1 SNHLY and CDR2 FYNNEI. This CDR3 has 12 residues. With 4 bases removed from V and 8 bases from J, the gap between germline ends came to 9 bases. This table comes from immunoSEQ multiplex PCR, and its TCRdb copy is limited to in-frame clones, with some not included. The ten most abundant clones cover around 1.3% of a sample with fewer than 50,000 clones. The receptor's source is a woman between 18 and 75 years old with a cervical HPV16 infection that either progressed to CIN3+ or cleared (not recorded which). The sample was blood buffy coat. This rearrangement joins TRBV2 to TRBJ1-3, with D perhaps TRBD1 (6 bases). The CDR3 sequence is CASSGQADTIYF. The CDR3 bases that were read are TGTGCCAGCAGTGGACAGGCCGACACC.